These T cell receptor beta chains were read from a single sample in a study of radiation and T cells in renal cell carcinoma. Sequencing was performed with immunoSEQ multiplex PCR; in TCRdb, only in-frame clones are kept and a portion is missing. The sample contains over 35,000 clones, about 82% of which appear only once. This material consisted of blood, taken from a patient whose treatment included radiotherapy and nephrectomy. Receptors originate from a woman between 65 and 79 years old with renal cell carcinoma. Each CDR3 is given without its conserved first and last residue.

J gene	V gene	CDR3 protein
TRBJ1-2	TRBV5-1	ASSRDYSGGYT
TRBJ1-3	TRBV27	ASSWTGKAGNTIY
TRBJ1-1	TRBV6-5	ASSEDSLNTEAF
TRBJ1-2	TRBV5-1	ASSVDRSGGYT
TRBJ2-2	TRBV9	ASSVAYTGELF
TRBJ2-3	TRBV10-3	AIRGGGAAADTQY
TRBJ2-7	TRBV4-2	ASSPGLAGALFMGYEQY
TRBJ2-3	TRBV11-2	ASSPSGAAPGDTQY
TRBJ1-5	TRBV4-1	ASSQQGASNQPQH
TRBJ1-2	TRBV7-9	ASSLEGTYGYT
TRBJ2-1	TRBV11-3	ASSLAGVAFSEQF
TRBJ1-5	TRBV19	ASRGISNQPQH
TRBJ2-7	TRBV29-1	SVSRGQGYEQY
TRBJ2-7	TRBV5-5	ASSLEDRGTYEQY
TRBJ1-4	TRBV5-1	ASSSPGIGNEKLF
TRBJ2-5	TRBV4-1	ASSRLAVEETQY
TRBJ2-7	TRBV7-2	ASSRPRGEQY
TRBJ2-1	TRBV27	ASSLSYPGGVDEQF
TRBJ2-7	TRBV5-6	ASSPGTGGEQY
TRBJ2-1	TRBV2	ASSVRVLSYNEQF
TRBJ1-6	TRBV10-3	AIREGNSPLH
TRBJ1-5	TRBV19	ASSVMGGGNQPQH
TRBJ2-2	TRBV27	ASSRLAGVTGELF
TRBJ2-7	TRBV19	ASTPGTRRDEQY
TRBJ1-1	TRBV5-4	ASSLDAADTEAF